A selection of T cell receptor beta chains follows, all from one sample in a study of identical twins. TCRdb re-analysed the 5' RACE reads in MiXCR, keeping a single row per CDR3 protein. The data contain roughly 250,000 distinct CDR3 sequences, approximately 7% of them singletons. These records were also assigned to another study, of yellow fever vaccine responses in identical twins.

The sequencing sample was made of memory (CD45RO+) T cells sorted from blood. All receptors come from a woman between 18 and 29 years old in good health. Both conserved end residues are part of each CDR3. A D gene is named only where the DNA matches it firmly. Size values are once, few and many counts, or a class for expanded clones, and some rows have none.

size: many
J: TRBJ2-3
D: .
V: TRBV15
CDR3: CATSRGFTPGTDTQYF
DNA: TGTGCCACCAGCAGAGGATTTACCCCCGGCACAGATACGCAGTATTTT

size: many
J: TRBJ1-2
D: .
V: TRBV7-9
CDR3: CASSSGTSTGYTF
DNA: TGTGCCAGCAGCTCCGGGACTTCCACTGGCTACACCTTC

size: .
J: TRBJ2-3
D: TRBD2
V: TRBV11-3
CDR3: CASSAGLAGVRDTQYF
DNA: TGTGCCAGCAGCGCGGGACTAGCGGGAGTTAGAGATACGCAGTATTTT

size: many
J: TRBJ2-3
D: .
V: TRBV27
CDR3: CASSPIGGGATDTQYF
DNA: TGTGCCAGCAGTCCGATTGGCGGCGGAGCCACAGATACGCAGTATTTT

size: once
J: TRBJ2-1
D: .
V: TRBV2
CDR3: CASRREYGEQFF
DNA: TGTGCCAGCCGTCGGGAGTACGGTGAGCAGTTCTTC

size: few
J: TRBJ2-3
D: .
V: TRBV7-6
CDR3: CASSPLATSTDTQYF
DNA: TGTGCCAGCAGCCCCTTGGCAACGAGCACAGATACGCAGTATTTT

size: few
J: TRBJ1-1
D: .
V: TRBV20-1
CDR3: CSAREGLGDTEAFF
DNA: TGCAGTGCTAGAGAAGGCCTTGGGGACACTGAAGCTTTCTTT

size: few
J: TRBJ2-4
D: .
V: TRBV15
CDR3: CATSRSPTENPAKNIQYF
DNA: TGTGCCACCAGCAGAAGCCCGACAGAGAACCCAGCCAAAAACATTCAGTACTTC

size: .
J: TRBJ1-4
D: .
V: TRBV7-9
CDR3: CASSLLGSGTNEKLFF
DNA: TGTGCCAGCAGCTTATTAGGGAGCGGAACTAATGAAAAACTGTTTTTT

size: .
J: TRBJ2-7
D: TRBD1
V: TRBV7-8
CDR3: CASSWDRGYEQYF
DNA: TGTGCCAGCAGCTGGGACAGGGGCTACGAGCAGTACTTC

size: .
J: TRBJ1-2
D: .
V: TRBV4-1
CDR3: CASSQDEGHNYGYTF
DNA: TGCGCCAGCAGCCAAGATGAAGGGCATAACTATGGCTACACCTTC

size: many
J: TRBJ1-5
D: .
V: TRBV5-1
CDR3: CASSLGSGNQPQHF
DNA: TGCGCCAGCAGCTTAGGCAGTGGCAATCAGCCCCAGCATTTT

size: .
J: TRBJ2-3
D: .
V: TRBV12-3/TRBV12-4
CDR3: CASSSPPTQYF
DNA: TGTGCCAGCAGTAGCCCGCCTACGCAGTATTTT

size: many
J: TRBJ2-1
D: .
V: TRBV7-3
CDR3: CASSAGINNEQFF
DNA: TGTGCCAGCAGCGCGGGGATCAACAATGAGCAGTTCTTC

size: few
J: TRBJ2-3
D: TRBD2
V: TRBV28
CDR3: CASRGIGGATDTQYF
DNA: TGTGCCAGCAGGGGGATCGGGGGGGCGACAGATACGCAGTATTTT

size: .
J: TRBJ2-4
D: TRBD2
V: TRBV6-1
CDR3: CASSDPLAGVGIQYF
DNA: TGTGCCAGCAGTGACCCACTAGCGGGAGTTGGCATTCAGTACTTC

size: .
J: TRBJ1-2
D: TRBD1
V: TRBV6-1
CDR3: CASSAGQGNNYGYTF
DNA: TGTGCCAGCAGCGCGGGACAGGGGAACAACTATGGCTACACCTTC

size: few
J: TRBJ2-5
D: TRBD2
V: TRBV5-1
CDR3: CASSIGLRGETQYF
DNA: TGCGCCAGCAGCATAGGACTGCGGGGGGAGACCCAGTACTTC

size: many
J: TRBJ2-1
D: TRBD2
V: TRBV12-3/TRBV12-4
CDR3: CASSLGTSTYNEQFF
DNA: TGTGCCAGCAGTTTAGGGACTAGCACCTACAATGAGCAGTTCTTC

size: many
J: TRBJ1-2
D: .
V: TRBV5-1
CDR3: CASSIGQLYGYTF
DNA: TGCGCCAGCAGCATCGGACAGCTCTATGGCTACACCTTC

size: few
J: TRBJ2-7
D: TRBD2
V: TRBV19
CDR3: CASSIGSVAGVYEQYF
DNA: TGTGCCAGTAGTATAGGGTCGGTGGCGGGAGTTTACGAGCAGTACTTC

size: many
J: TRBJ2-5
D: .
V: TRBV7-8
CDR3: CASSWGLWETQYF
DNA: TGTGCCAGCAGCTGGGGACTTTGGGAGACCCAGTACTTC

size: .
J: TRBJ2-3
D: TRBD2
V: TRBV2
CDR3: CASSEEVGLAGLRADTQYF
DNA: TGTGCCAGCAGTGAAGAGGTGGGACTAGCGGGACTGAGGGCAGATACGCAGTATTTT

size: many
J: TRBJ2-2
D: .
V: TRBV12-3/TRBV12-4
CDR3: CASRTLLALNTGELFF
DNA: TGTGCCAGCAGAACCCTACTAGCTCTAAACACCGGGGAGCTGTTTTTT

size: few
J: TRBJ1-3
D: .
V: TRBV13
CDR3: CASSLVRSSGNTIYF
DNA: TGTGCCAGCAGCTTAGTCCGCAGCTCTGGAAACACCATATATTTT

size: few
J: TRBJ1-1
D: .
V: TRBV7-9
CDR3: CASSLGGGWNTEAFF
DNA: TGTGCCAGCAGCTTAGGAGGGGGTTGGAACACTGAAGCTTTCTTT

size: .
J: TRBJ2-1
D: .
V: TRBV12-5
CDR3: CASGLELSSYNEQFF
DNA: TGTGCTAGTGGTTTGGAGTTAAGTTCCTACAATGAGCAGTTCTTC

size: few
J: TRBJ1-1
D: .
V: TRBV10-3
CDR3: CAIRLTESMNTEAFF
DNA: TGTGCCATCAGGCTGACAGAAAGCATGAACACTGAAGCTTTCTTT

size: many
J: TRBJ2-2
D: .
V: TRBV29-1
CDR3: CSVVPGRAGELFF
DNA: TGCAGCGTTGTACCAGGGCGGGCCGGGGAGCTGTTTTTT

size: .
J: TRBJ2-3
D: TRBD2
V: TRBV10-3
CDR3: CAIRRTSGPVSTDTQYF
DNA: TGTGCCATCAGGAGGACTAGCGGGCCGGTTAGCACAGATACGCAGTATTTT

size: .
J: TRBJ1-1
D: .
V: TRBV27
CDR3: CASSRNTGNTEAFF
DNA: TGTGCCAGCAGCCGAAACACAGGGAACACTGAAGCTTTCTTT

size: many
J: TRBJ2-2
D: .
V: TRBV24-1
CDR3: CATSDLLAGPTNTGELFF
DNA: TGTGCCACCAGTGATTTGCTGGCAGGGCCAACGAACACCGGGGAGCTGTTTTTT

size: few
J: TRBJ2-1
D: TRBD2
V: TRBV12-3/TRBV12-4
CDR3: CASSRGLAGYNEQFF
DNA: TGTGCCAGCAGTCGTGGACTAGCGGGGTACAATGAGCAGTTCTTC

size: few
J: TRBJ2-2
D: .
V: TRBV13
CDR3: CASSRGLLRRTGELFF
DNA: TGTGCCAGCAGCCGGGGACTCCTCAGACGCACCGGGGAGCTGTTTTTT

size: .
J: TRBJ2-7
D: TRBD2
V: TRBV7-8
CDR3: CASSFRVGGEQYF
DNA: TGTGCCAGCAGCTTTCGTGTGGGGGGGGAGCAGTACTTC

size: few
J: TRBJ1-6
D: .
V: TRBV28
CDR3: CASYSYNSPLHF
DNA: TGTGCCAGCTACTCCTATAATTCACCCCTCCACTTT

size: many
J: TRBJ2-7
D: .
V: TRBV5-1
CDR3: CASSLGFGGTEIAYEQYF
DNA: TGCGCCAGCAGCTTGGGGTTCGGCGGGACAGAGATTGCCTACGAGCAGTACTTC

size: many
J: TRBJ2-2
D: .
V: TRBV12-3/TRBV12-4
CDR3: CASSGGAMGTGELFF
DNA: TGTGCCAGCAGTGGGGGGGCGATGGGCACCGGGGAGCTGTTTTTT

size: few
J: TRBJ1-1
D: TRBD1
V: TRBV28
CDR3: CASTDRGAVNTEAFF
DNA: TGTGCCAGCACGGACAGGGGAGCGGTGAACACTGAAGCTTTCTTT

size: few
J: TRBJ1-6
D: .
V: TRBV10-2
CDR3: CASSESINSPLHF
DNA: TGCGCCAGCAGTGAGTCGATCAATTCACCCCTCCACTTT

size: few
J: TRBJ2-3
D: .
V: TRBV6-1
CDR3: CASTIGTYSTDTQYF
DNA: TGTGCCAGCACTATTGGGACTTATAGCACAGATACGCAGTATTTT

size: few
J: TRBJ2-3
D: .
V: TRBV18
CDR3: CASSPRGAGGTDTQYF
DNA: TGTGCCAGCTCACCACGGGGGGCCGGGGGCACAGATACGCAGTATTTT

size: .
J: TRBJ2-1
D: TRBD1
V: TRBV5-1
CDR3: CASSPDQGAGEQFF
DNA: TGCGCCAGCAGCCCAGACCAGGGGGCGGGCGAGCAGTTCTTC

size: many
J: TRBJ1-6
D: .
V: TRBV12-3/TRBV12-4
CDR3: CASLAPSSPLHF
DNA: TGTGCCAGCCTAGCTCCGAGCTCACCCCTCCACTTT

size: many
J: TRBJ1-1
D: TRBD1
V: TRBV5-1
CDR3: CASSLGQGITEAFF
DNA: TGCGCCAGCAGCTTGGGACAGGGGATAACTGAAGCTTTCTTT

size: few
J: TRBJ2-5
D: .
V: TRBV7-6
CDR3: CASSPGTLQETQYF
DNA: TGTGCCAGCAGCCCAGGGACACTACAAGAGACCCAGTACTTC

size: few
J: TRBJ2-3
D: TRBD2
V: TRBV5-1
CDR3: CASSTGLAYTDTQYF
DNA: TGCGCCAGCAGCACGGGACTAGCGTACACAGATACGCAGTATTTT

size: many
J: TRBJ2-1
D: TRBD2
V: TRBV5-4
CDR3: CASSLSLAVRYEQFF
DNA: TGTGCCAGCAGCTTGTCACTAGCGGTTAGGTATGAGCAGTTCTTC

size: once
J: TRBJ2-7
D: TRBD2
V: TRBV7-9
CDR3: CAIGPSGNYEQYF
DNA: TGTGCCATCGGCCCTAGCGGGAACTACGAGCAGTACTTC

size: few
J: TRBJ1-3
D: .
V: TRBV12-3/TRBV12-4
CDR3: CASSPNGGLRNTIYF
DNA: TGTGCCAGCAGCCCCAACGGGGGGCTGAGAAACACCATATATTTT

size: few
J: TRBJ1-1
D: TRBD1
V: TRBV6-5
CDR3: CASSYSLQGAAFF
DNA: TGTGCCAGCAGTTACTCGCTCCAGGGGGCAGCTTTCTTT

size: few
J: TRBJ2-3
D: TRBD2
V: TRBV7-8
CDR3: CASSFSLAGVSTQYF
DNA: TGTGCCAGCAGCTTCTCGCTAGCGGGAGTGAGTACGCAGTATTTT

size: few
J: TRBJ2-7
D: TRBD2
V: TRBV3-1
CDR3: CASSPAGGGYEQYF
DNA: TGTGCCAGCAGCCCCGCCGGGGGGGGTTACGAGCAGTACTTC